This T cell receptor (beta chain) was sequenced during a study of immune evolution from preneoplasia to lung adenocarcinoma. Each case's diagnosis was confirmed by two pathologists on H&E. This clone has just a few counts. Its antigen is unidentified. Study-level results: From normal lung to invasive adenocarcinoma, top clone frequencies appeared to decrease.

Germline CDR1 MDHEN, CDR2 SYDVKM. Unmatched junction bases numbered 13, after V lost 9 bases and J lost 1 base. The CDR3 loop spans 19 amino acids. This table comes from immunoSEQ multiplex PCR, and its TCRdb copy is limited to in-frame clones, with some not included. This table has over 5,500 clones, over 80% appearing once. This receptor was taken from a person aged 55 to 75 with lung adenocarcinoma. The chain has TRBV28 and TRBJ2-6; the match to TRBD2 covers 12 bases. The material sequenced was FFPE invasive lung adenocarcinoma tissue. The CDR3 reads CASYTGLAGIDSGANVLTF. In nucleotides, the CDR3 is TGTGCCAGTTACACTGGACTAGCGGGAATTGATTCTGGGGCCAACGTCCTGACTTTC. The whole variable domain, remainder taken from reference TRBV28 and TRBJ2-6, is DVKVTQSSRYLVKRTGEKVFLECVQDMDHENMFWYRQDPGLGLRLIYFSYDVKMKEKGDIPEGYSVSREKKERFSLILESASTNQTSMYLCASYTGLAGIDSGANVLTFGAGSRLTVL.